These 2 T cell receptor beta chains were all obtained from the same sample, sequenced in a study of T-cell memory formation after mild COVID-19. A single record per CDR3 protein comes from TCRdb applying MiXCR to the 5' RACE reads. The sample carries about 350,000 distinct CDR3 sequences, roughly 15% recorded once. The specimen sequenced was PBMCs or a T cell subset sorted from them (not recorded which). These receptors originate from a man aged 18 to 30 who had mild COVID-19 (a few samples of this study predate the infection). Cell type and time point are not known.

J is TRBJ1-4 and V is TRBV11-2; D ambiguous. CDR1 SGHAT and CDR2 FQNNGV come from the germline V gene. The CDR3 spans 16 residues. Trimming took 1 base from V and 8 from J, leaving 17 bases between them. The CDR3 sequence: CASSLVRRRVEEKLFF. Here the CDR3 DNA reads TGTGCCAGCAGCTTAGTCAGGCGCCGGGTAGAGGAAAAACTGTTTTTT. Using reference TRBV11-2 and TRBJ1-4 for the parts outside the CDR3, the full variable domain is EAGVAQSPRYKIIEKRQSVAFWCNPISGHATLYWYQQILGQGPKLLIQFQNNGVVDDSQLPKDRFSAERLKGVDSTLKIQPAKLEDSAVYLCASSLVRRRVEEKLFFGSGTQLSVL.

This clonotype was seen more than once but under ten times. CDR3 nucleotide sequence: TGTGCCAGCACTCAGGGTAGCTCCTACAATGAGCAGTTCTTC. Its translation: CASTQGSSYNEQFF. V is TRBV7-6 and J is TRBJ2-1; D might be TRBD1 (5 bases). The V gene's germline CDR1 is SGHVS and CDR2 FNYEAQ. Trimming removed 7 bases from V and 0 bases from J, with 10 bases in between. The CDR3 is made up of 14 amino acids. Full variable domain (remainder filled in from reference TRBV7-6 and TRBJ2-1): GAGVSQSPRYKVTKRGQDVALRCDPISGHVSLYWYRQALGQGPEFLTYFNYEAQQDKSGLPNDRFSAERPEGSISTLTIQRTEQRDSAMYRCASTQGSSYNEQFFGPGTRLTVL.